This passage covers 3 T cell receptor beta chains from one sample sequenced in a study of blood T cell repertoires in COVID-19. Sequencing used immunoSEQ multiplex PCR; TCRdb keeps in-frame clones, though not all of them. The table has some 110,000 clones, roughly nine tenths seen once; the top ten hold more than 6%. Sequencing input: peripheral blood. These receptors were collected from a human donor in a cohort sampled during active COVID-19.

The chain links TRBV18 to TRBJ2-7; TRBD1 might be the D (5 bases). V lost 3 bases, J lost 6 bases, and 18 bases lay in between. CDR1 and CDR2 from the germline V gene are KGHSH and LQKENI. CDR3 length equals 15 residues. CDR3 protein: CASSPSGATRAEQYF. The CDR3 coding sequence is TGTGCCAGCTCACCGAGTGGGGCCACCAGGGCCGAGCAGTACTTC.

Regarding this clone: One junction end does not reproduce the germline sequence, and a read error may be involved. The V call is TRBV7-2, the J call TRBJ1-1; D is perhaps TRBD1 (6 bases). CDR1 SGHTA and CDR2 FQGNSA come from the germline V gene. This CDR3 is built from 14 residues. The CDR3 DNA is TGTGCCAGCCTCCTAGGACAGAGGAACAATGAAGCTTTCTTT. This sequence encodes CASLLGQRNNEAFF. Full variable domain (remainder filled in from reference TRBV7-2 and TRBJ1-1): GAGVSQSPSNKVTEKGKDVELRCDPISGHTALYWYRQSLGQGLEFLIYFQGNSAPDKSGLPSDRFSAERTGGSVSTLTIQRTQQEDSAVYLCASLLGQRNNEAFFGQGTRLTVV.

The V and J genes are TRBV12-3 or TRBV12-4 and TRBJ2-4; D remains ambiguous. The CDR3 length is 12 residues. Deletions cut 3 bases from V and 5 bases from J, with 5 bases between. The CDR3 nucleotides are TGTGCCAGCAGTTTGTCCGAAAACATTCAGTACTTC. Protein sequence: CASSLSENIQYF.